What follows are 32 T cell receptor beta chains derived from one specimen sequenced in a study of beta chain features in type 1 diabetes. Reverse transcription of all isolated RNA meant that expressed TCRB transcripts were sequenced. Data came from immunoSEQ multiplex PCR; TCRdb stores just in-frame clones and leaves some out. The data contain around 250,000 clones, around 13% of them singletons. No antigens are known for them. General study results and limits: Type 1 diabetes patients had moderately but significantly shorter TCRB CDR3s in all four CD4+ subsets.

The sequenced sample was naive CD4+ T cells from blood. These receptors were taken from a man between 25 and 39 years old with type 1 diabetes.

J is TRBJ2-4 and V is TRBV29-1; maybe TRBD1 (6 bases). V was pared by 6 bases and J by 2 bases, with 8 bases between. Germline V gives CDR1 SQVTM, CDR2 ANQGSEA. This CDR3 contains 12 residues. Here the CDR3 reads CSVRDTKNIQYF. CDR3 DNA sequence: TGCAGCGTCAGGGACACCAAAAACATTCAGTACTTC.

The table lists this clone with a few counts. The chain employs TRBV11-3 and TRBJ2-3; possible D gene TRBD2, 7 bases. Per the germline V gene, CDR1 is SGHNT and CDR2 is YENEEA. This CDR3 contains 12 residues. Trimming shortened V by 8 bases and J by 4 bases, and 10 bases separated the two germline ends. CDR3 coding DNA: TGTGCCAGCGGGGGGGCTTCAGATACGCAGTATTTT. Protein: CASGGASDTQYF.

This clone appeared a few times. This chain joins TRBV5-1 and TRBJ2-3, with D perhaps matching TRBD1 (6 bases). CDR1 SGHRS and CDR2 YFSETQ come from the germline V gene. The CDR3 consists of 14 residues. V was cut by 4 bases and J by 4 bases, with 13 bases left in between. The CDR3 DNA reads TGCGCCAGCAGCCTAGGACAGTATCCAGATACGCAGTATTTT. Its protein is CASSLGQYPDTQYF.

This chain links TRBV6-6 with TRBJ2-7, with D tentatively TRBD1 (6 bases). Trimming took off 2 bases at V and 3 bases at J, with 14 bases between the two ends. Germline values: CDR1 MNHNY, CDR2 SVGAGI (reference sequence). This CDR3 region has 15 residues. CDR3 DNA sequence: TGTGCCAGCAGTTACCCTATACAGGGAATCTACGAGCAGTACTTC. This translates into CASSYPIQGIYEQYF.

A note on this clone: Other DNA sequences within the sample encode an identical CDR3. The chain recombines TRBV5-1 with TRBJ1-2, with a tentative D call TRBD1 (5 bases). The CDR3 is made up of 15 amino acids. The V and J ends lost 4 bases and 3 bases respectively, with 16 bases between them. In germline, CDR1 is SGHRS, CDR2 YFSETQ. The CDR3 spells CASSVGVGSYYGYTF. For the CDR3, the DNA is TGCGCCAGCAGCGTAGGGGTCGGGTCCTACTATGGCTACACCTTC.

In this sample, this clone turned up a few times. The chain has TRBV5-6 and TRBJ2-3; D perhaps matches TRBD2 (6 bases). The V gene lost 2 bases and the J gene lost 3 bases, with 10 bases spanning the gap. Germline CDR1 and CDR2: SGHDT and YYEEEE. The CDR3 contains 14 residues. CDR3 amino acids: CASSFAGRTDTQYF. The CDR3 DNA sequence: TGTGCCAGCAGCTTTGCGGGGAGGACAGATACGCAGTATTTT.

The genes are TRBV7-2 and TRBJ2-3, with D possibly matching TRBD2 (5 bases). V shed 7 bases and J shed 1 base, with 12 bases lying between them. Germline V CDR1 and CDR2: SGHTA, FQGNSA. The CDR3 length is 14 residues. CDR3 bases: TGTGCCAGCACCCCCCAAGCGGGCACAGATACGCAGTATTTT. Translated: CASTPQAGTDTQYF.

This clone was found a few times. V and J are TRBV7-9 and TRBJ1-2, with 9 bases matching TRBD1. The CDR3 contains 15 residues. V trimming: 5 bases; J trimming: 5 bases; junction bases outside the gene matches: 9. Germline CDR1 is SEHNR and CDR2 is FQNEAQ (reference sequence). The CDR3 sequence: CASSPGPTGGYGYTF. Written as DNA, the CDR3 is TGTGCCAGCAGCCCTGGCCCGACAGGGGGTTATGGCTACACCTTC.

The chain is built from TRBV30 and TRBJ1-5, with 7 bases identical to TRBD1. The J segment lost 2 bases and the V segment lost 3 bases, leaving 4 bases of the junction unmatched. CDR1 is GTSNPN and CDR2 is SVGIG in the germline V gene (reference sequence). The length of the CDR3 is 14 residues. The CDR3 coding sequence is TGTGCCTGGAGCCCTGGGACAGGCAATCAGCCCCAGCATTTT. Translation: CAWSPGTGNQPQHF.

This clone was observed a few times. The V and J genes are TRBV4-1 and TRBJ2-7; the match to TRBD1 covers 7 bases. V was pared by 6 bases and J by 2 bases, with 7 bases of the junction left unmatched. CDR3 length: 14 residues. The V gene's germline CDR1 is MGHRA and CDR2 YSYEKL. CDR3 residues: CASSRPGQTYEQYF. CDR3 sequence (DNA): TGCGCCAGCAGTCGTCCGGGACAGACCTACGAGCAGTACTTC.

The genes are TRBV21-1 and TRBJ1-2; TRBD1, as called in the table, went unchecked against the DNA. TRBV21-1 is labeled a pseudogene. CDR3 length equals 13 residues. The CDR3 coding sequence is TGTGCCAGCGGAAAGACAGGGAACTATGGCTACACCTTC. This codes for CASGKTGNYGYTF.

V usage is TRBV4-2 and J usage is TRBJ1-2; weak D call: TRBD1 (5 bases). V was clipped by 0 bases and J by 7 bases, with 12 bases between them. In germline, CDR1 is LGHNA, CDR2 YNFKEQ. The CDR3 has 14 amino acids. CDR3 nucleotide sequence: TGTGCCAGCAGCCAAGAACCGCAGGGAACTGGCTACACCTTC. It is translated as CASSQEPQGTGYTF.

CDR3 loop: CASSPELAGAKNIQYF. CDR3 DNA: TGTGCCAGCAGCCCCGAGTTAGCGGGAGCCAAAAACATTCAGTACTTC. The rearrangement uses TRBV5-4 and TRBJ2-4; TRBD2 matches 7 bases. The CDR3 totals 16 residues. CDR1 and CDR2 (germline): SGHNT, YYREEE (reference sequence). The junction had 7 bases not matched to a gene; V was cut back by 4 bases and J by 0 bases.

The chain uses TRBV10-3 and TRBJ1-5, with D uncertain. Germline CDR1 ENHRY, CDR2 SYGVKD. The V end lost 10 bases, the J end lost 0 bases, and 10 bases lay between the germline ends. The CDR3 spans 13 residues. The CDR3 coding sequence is TGTGCCACCACCGAGGTTAGCAATCAGCCCCAGCATTTT. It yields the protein CATTEVSNQPQHF.

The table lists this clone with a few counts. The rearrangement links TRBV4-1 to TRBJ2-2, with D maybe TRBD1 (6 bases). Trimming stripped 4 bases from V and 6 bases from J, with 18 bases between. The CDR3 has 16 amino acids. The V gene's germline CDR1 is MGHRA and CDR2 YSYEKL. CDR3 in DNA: TGCGCCAGCAGCCCGAATAGTGGGGGCTTGTCCGGGGAGCTGTTTTTT. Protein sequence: CASSPNSGGLSGELFF.

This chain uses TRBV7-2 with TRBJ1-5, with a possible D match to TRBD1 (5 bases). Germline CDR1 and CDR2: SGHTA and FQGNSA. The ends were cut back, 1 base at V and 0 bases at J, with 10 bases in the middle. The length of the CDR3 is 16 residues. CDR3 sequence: CASSLVPGYSNQPQHF. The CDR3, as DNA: TGTGCCAGCAGCTTAGTTCCAGGGTATAGCAATCAGCCCCAGCATTTT.

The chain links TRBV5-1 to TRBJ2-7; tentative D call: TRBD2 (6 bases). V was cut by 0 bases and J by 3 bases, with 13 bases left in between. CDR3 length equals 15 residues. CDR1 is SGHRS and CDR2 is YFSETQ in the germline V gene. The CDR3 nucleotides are TGCGCCAGCAGCTTGGTGGGGCGGGAAAGCTACGAGCAGTACTTC. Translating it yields CASSLVGRESYEQYF.

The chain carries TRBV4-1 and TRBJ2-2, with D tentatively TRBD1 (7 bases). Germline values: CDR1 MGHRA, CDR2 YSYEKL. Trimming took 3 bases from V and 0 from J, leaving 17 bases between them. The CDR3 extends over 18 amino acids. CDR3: CASSHQPGQRANTGELFF. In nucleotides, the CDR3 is TGCGCCAGCAGCCACCAACCGGGACAGCGGGCGAACACCGGGGAGCTGTTTTTT.

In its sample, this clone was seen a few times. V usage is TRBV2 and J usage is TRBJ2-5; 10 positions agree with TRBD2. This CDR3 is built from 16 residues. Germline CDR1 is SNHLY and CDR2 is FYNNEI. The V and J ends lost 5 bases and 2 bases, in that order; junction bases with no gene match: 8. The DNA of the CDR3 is TGTGCCAGCAGTTCCGGGACTAGCGCATATCAAGAGACCCAGTACTTC. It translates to CASSSGTSAYQETQYF.

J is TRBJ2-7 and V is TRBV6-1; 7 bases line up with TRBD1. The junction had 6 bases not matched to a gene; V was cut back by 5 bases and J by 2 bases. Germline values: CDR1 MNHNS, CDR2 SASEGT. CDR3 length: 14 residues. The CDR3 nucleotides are TGTGCCAGCAGTCCCCGACAGGGAACCTACGAGCAGTACTTC. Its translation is CASSPRQGTYEQYF.

CDR3 protein: CASSHGETQYF. In DNA, the CDR3 is TGTGCCAGCAGCCACGGGGAGACCCAGTACTTC. The chain couples TRBV7-2 to TRBJ2-5; D remains unclear. Germline V gene lookup returns CDR1 SGHTA and CDR2 FQGNSA. Trimming cost V 5 bases and J 5 bases, with 6 bases left between them. The CDR3 loop spans 11 amino acids. The full variable domain, with the rest looked up from reference TRBV7-2 and TRBJ2-5, is GAGVSQSPSNKVTEKGKDVELRCDPISGHTALYWYRQSLGQGLEFLIYFQGNSAPDKSGLPSDRFSAERTGGSVSTLTIQRTQQEDSAVYLCASSHGETQYFGPGTRLLVL.

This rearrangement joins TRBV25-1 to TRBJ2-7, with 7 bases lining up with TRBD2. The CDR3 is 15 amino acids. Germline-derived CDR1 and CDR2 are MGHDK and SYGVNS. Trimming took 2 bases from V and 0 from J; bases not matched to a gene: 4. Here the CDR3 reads CASSERGGSSYEQYF. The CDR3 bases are TGTGCCAGCAGTGAACGGGGCGGGAGCTCCTACGAGCAGTACTTC.

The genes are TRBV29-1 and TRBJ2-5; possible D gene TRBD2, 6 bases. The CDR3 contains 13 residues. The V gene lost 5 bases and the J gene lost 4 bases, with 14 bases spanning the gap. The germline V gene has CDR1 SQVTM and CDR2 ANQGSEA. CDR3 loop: CSVITAGSETQYF. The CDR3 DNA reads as TGCAGCGTTATCACTGCGGGGTCAGAGACCCAGTACTTC.

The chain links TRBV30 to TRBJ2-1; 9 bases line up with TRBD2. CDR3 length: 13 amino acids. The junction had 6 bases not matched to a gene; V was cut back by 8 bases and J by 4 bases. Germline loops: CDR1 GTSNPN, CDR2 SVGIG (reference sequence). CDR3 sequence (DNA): TGTGCCAGCCGGACTAGCGATTACAATGAGCAGTTCTTC. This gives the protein CASRTSDYNEQFF.

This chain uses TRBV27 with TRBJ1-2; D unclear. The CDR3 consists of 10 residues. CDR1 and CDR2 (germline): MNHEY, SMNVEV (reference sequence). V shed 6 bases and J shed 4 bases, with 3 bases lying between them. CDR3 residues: CASSRYGYTF. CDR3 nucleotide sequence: TGTGCCAGCAGCCGCTATGGCTACACCTTC.

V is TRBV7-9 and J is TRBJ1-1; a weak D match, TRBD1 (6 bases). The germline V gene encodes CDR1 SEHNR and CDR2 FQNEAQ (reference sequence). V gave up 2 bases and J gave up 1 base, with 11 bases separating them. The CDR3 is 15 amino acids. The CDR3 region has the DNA TGTGCCAGCAGCTTAAGCAGGGGCGCGAACACTGAAGCTTTCTTT. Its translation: CASSLSRGANTEAFF.

The CDR3 DNA follows: TGTGCCAGCAGTTACAACAAGAACACTGAAGCTTTCTTT. Translated, it gives CASSYNKNTEAFF. The rearrangement joins TRBV6-5 to TRBJ1-1; the D is unclear. This CDR3 is 13 amino acids long. V lost 2 bases to trimming and J lost 1 base, with 5 bases between them. The germline V gene encodes CDR1 MNHEY and CDR2 SVGAGI.

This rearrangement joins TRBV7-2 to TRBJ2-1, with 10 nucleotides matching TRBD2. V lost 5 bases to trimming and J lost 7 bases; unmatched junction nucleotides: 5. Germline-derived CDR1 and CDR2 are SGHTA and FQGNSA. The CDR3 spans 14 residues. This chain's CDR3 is CASSISGGPNEQFF. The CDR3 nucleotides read TGTGCCAGCAGCATTAGCGGGGGGCCAAATGAGCAGTTCTTC.

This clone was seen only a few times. The CDR3 sequence is CSARRDSQNTEAFF. Written as DNA, the CDR3 is TGCAGCGCCAGAAGGGACAGTCAGAACACTGAAGCTTTCTTT. The V gene is TRBV29-1, the J gene TRBJ1-1; 7 bases map to TRBD1. The CDR3 loop spans 14 amino acids. Germline V gives CDR1 SQVTM, CDR2 ANQGSEA. The V and J ends lost 7 bases and 1 base, in that order; junction bases with no gene match: 9.

The CDR3 nucleotides read TGTGCCAGCAATGGCAGGGGGAACACCGGGGAGCTGTTTTTT. Translating gives CASNGRGNTGELFF. The chain employs TRBV25-1 and TRBJ2-2; D perhaps matches TRBD1 (6 bases). Trimming cost V 7 bases and J 1 base, with 10 bases left between them. In germline, CDR1 is MGHDK, CDR2 SYGVNS. This CDR3 contains 14 residues.

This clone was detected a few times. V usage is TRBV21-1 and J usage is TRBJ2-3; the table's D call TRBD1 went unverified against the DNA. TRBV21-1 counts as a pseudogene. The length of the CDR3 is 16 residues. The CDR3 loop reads CASNGTVGSRTDTQYF. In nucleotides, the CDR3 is TGTGCCAGCAATGGGACAGTGGGAAGTCGCACAGATACGCAGTATTTT.

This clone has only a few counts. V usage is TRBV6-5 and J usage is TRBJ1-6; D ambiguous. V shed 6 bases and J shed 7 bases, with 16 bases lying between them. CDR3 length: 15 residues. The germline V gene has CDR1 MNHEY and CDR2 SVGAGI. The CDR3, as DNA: TGTGCCAGCAGCGGCGGGAGGTTCGCAAATTCACCCCTCCACTTT. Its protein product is CASSGGRFANSPLHF.